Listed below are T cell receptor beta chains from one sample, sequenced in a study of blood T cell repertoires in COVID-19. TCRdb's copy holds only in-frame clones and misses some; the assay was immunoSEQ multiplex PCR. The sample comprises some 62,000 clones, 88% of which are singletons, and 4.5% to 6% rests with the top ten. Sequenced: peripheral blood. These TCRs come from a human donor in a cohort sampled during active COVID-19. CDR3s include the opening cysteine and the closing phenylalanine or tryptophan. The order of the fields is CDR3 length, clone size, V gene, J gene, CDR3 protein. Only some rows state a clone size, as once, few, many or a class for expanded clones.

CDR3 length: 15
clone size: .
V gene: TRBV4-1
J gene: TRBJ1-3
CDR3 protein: CASSRNRDSGNTIYF

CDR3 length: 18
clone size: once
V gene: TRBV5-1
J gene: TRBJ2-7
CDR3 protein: CASSVGWSGGSSSYEQYF

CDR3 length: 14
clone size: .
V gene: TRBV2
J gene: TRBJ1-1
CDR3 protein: CASSIGGANTEAFF

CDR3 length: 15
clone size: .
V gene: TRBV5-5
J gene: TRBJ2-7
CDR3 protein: CASSSPGTGRGEQYF

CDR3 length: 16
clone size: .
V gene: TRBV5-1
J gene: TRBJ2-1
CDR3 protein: CASSLRQGGMGDEQFF

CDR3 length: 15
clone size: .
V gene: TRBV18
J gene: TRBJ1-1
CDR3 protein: CASSPLEARNTEAFF

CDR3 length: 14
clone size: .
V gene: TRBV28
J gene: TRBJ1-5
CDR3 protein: CASSWAGGWQPQHF

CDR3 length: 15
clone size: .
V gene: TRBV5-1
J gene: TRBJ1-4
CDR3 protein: CASSYRSGGNEKLFF

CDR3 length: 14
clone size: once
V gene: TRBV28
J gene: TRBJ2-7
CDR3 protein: CASRLTGTRSGQYF

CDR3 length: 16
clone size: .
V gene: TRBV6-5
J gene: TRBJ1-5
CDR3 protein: CASSYSPTGYGQPQHF

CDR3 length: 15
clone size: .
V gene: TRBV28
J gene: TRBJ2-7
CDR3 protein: CASGNGGSFNYEQYF

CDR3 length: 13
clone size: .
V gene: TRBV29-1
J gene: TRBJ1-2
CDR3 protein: CSVGNQAYYGYTF

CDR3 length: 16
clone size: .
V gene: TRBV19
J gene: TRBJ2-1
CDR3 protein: CASRPGLAGGPGEQFF

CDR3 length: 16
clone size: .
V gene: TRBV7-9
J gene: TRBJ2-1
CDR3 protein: CASSYPGLAGIGEQFF

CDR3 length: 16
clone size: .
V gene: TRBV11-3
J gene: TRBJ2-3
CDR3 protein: CASSYGGPGRTDTQYF

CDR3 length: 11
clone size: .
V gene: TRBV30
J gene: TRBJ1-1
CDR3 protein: CAWSEPLNAFF

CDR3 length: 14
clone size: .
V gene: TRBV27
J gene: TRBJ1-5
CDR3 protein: CASSFQGWNQPQHF

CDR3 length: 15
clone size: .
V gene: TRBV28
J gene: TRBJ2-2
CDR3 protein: CASSLGGLAGGELFF

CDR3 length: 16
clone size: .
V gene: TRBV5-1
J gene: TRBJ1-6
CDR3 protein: CASSLAIRGPNSPLHF

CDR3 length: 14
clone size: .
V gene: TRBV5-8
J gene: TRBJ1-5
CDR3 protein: CASSLGQGDQPQHF

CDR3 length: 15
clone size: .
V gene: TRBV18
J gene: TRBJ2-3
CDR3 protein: CASSPPLAGTDTQYF

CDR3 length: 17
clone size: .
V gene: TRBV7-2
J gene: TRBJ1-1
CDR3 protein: CASSLGLQALVGTEAFF

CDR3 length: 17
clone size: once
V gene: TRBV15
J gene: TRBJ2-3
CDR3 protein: CATSRGFGGGSTDTQYF

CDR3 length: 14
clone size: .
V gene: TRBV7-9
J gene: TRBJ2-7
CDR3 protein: CASSLLQDTYEQYF

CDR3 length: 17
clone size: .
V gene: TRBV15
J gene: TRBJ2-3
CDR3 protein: CATSRELASYNTDTQYF

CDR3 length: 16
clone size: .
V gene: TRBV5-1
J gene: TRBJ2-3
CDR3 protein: CASNWRGATSTDTQYF

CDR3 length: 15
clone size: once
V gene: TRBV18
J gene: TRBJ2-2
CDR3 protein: CASSRETIPTGELFF

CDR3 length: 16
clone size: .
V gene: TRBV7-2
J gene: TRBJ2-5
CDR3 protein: CASSIGGLAVQETQYF

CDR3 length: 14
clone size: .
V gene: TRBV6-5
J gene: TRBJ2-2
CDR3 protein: CASTRTGRTGELFF

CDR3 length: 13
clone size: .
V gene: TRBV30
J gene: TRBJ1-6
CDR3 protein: CAWSRQGRTPLHF

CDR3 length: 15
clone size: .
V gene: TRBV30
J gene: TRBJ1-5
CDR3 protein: CAWSTGGTGYQPQHF

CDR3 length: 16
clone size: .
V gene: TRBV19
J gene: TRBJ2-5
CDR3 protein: CASSIGYLSGEETQYF

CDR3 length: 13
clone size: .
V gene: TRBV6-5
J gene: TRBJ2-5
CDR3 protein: CASSYVGRETQYF

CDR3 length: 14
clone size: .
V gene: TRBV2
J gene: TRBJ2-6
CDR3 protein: CASFGVTGANVLTF

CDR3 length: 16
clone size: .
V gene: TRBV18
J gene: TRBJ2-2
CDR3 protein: CASSPILEGNTGELFF

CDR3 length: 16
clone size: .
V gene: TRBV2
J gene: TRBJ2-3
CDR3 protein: CASSEGWTRGSNTQYF

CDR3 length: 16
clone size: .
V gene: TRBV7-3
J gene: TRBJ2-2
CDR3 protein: CASGFRTSGFTGELFF

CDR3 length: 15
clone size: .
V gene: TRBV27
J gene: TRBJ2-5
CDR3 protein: CASSFRGPGVETQYF

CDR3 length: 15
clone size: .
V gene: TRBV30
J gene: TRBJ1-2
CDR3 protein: CAWSPRQVTNYGYTF

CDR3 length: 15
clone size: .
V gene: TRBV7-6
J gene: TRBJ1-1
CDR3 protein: CASASGLLGNTEAFF

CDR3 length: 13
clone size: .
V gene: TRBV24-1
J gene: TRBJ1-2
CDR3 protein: CATSVRQGSGYTF

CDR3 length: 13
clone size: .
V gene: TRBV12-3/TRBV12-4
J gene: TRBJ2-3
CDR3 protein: CASNQGALDTQYF

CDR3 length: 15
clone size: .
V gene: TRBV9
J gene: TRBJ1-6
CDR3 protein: CASSPQGREGSPLHF

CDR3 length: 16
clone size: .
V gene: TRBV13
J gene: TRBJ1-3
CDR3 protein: CASSDFRLSSGNTIYF

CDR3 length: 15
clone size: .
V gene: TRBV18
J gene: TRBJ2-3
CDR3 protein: CASSPLVSGTDTQYF

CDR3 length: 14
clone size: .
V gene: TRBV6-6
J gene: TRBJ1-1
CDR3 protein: CASSHARENTEAFF

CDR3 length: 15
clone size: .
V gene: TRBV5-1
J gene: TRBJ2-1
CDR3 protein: CASSPGQGSYNEQFF

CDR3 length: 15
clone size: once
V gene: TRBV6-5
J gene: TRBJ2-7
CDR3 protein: CASRPRQGSSYEQYF

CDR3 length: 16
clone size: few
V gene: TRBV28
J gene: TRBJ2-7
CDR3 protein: CASSLTPLAGGYEQYF

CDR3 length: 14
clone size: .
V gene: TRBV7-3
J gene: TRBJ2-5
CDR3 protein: CASSLTAEAETQYF

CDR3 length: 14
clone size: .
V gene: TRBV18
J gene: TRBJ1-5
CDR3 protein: CASSPGGGNQPQHF

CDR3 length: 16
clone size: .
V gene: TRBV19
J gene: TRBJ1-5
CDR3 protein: CASSIRGGGPNQPQHF

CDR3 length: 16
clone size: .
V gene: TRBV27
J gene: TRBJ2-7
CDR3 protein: CASSRGQGKVSYEQYF